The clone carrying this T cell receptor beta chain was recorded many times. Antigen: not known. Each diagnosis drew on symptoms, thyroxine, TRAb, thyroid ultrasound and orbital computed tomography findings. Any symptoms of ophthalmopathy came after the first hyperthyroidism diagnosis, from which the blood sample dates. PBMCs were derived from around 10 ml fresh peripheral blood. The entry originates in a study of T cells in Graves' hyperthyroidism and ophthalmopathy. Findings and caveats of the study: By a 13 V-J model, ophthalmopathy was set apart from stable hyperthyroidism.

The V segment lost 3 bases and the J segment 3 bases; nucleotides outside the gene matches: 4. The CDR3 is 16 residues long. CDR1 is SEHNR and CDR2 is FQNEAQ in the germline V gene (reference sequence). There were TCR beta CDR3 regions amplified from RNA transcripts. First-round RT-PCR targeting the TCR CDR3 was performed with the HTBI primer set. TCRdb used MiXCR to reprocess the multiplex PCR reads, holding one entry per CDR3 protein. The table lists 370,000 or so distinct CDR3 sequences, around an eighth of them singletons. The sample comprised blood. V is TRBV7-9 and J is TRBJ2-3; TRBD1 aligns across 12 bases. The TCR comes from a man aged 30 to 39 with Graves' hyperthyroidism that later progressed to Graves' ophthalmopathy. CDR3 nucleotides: TGTGCCAGCAGCTTGGGGACAGGGGGCTGGACAGATACGCAGTATTTT. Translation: CASSLGTGGWTDTQYF.